The rows below give T cell receptor beta chains drawn from one sample of a study of blood T cell repertoires in COVID-19. Repertoires were generated with immunoSEQ multiplex PCR, while TCRdb's copy carries only in-frame clones and drops some. The sample has approximately 210,000 clones; roughly 90% are singletons. The sample comprised peripheral blood. The receptors come from a woman aged 40 to 50 with acute or convalescent COVID-19. CDR3s include the opening cysteine and the closing phenylalanine or tryptophan. Fields, in order: clone size, V gene, CDR3 length, D gene, J gene, CDR3 protein, CDR3 DNA. The D gene is left open where the match is weak. The size field is filled for only some rows; it gives once, few, many or a size class.

>-|TRBV27|17|TRBD2|TRBJ2-2
CASSKGPGGARTGELFF
TGTGCCAGCAGTAAAGGGCCCGGGGGGGCGCGCACCGGGGAGCTGTTTTTT
>-|TRBV4-1|18|TRBD2|TRBJ2-2
CARSRQVAGGTNTGELFF
TGCGCCCGCAGCCGCCAGGTCGCGGGGGGGACGAACACCGGGGAGCTGTTTTTT
>-|TRBV19|15|TRBD1|TRBJ1-4
CASSKLQGDWEKLFF
TGTGCCAGTAGTAAACTACAGGGGGATTGGGAAAAACTGTTTTTT
>-|TRBV24-1|15|-|TRBJ1-5
CATSPRTESNQPQHF
TGTGCCACCAGTCCCAGGACAGAAAGCAATCAGCCCCAGCATTTT
>-|TRBV6-6|13|-|TRBJ1-2
CASSSDRTYGYTF
TGTGCCAGCAGTTCTGACAGGACCTATGGCTACACCTTC
>-|TRBV5-4|16|TRBD1|TRBJ1-4
CASSLGGDRGNEKLFF
TGTGCCAGCAGCTTGGGAGGGGACAGGGGAAATGAAAAACTGTTTTTT
>medium-sized|TRBV6-4|15|-|TRBJ1-2
CASSDTPQGLYGYTF
TGTGCCAGCAGTGACACCCCACAGGGCCTCTATGGCTACACCTTC
>few|TRBV5-6|15|TRBD1|TRBJ1-5
CASSFHTTGNQPQHF
TGTGCCAGCAGCTTTCATACGACAGGGAATCAGCCCCAGCATTTT
>-|TRBV12-3/TRBV12-4|12|-|TRBJ1-2
CASSRTAMGYTF
TGTGCCAGCAGTCGGACTGCCATGGGCTACACCTTC
>-|TRBV6-1|16|TRBD1|TRBJ1-2
CASSEEGTGGVYGYTF
TGTGCCAGCAGTGAAGAAGGGACAGGGGGAGTCTATGGCTACACCTTC
>-|TRBV7-3|15|TRBD1|TRBJ1-6
CASSSYRGNNSPLHF
TGTGCCAGCAGCTCTTACAGGGGGAACAATTCACCCCTCCACTTT
>-|TRBV5-4|14|TRBD1|TRBJ2-5
CASSWTGKGETQYF
TGTGCCAGCAGCTGGACAGGGAAGGGAGAGACCCAGTACTTC
>-|TRBV5-1|13|-|TRBJ2-1
CASSLAYGNEQFF
TGCGCCAGCAGCTTGGCCTACGGCAATGAGCAGTTCTTC
>-|TRBV4-1|15|-|TRBJ1-1
CASSRGHPGNTEAFF
TGCGCCAGCAGCCGCGGACACCCCGGGAACACTGAAGCTTTCTTT
>-|TRBV2|12|-|TRBJ2-1
CASSPRGVEQFF
TGTGCCAGCAGCCCCAGGGGGGTTGAGCAGTTCTTC
>-|TRBV30|15|-|TRBJ1-5
CAWSRRTGTNQPQHF
TGTGCCTGGAGTAGAAGAACGGGTACCAATCAGCCCCAGCATTTT
>-|TRBV19|15|-|TRBJ1-4
CASTPQGRSHEKLFF
TGTGCCAGTACCCCACAGGGTAGAAGTCATGAAAAACTGTTTTTT
>-|TRBV9|15|-|TRBJ1-1
CASSVLRQPNTEAFF
TGTGCCAGCAGCGTTCTCCGACAGCCGAACACTGAAGCTTTCTTT
>-|TRBV9|15|TRBD1|TRBJ1-2
CASSARTGARYGYTF
TGTGCCAGCAGCGCTAGGACAGGGGCACGGTATGGCTACACCTTC
>-|TRBV18|14|-|TRBJ2-3
CASSPVGRTDTQYF
TGTGCCAGCTCACCGGTGGGGCGCACAGATACGCAGTATTTT
>once|TRBV6-5|15|TRBD2|TRBJ2-5
CASSRLAGGGETQYF
TGTGCCAGCAGCCGACTAGCGGGGGGGGGTGAGACCCAGTACTTC
>-|TRBV2|15|-|TRBJ1-5
CASSAGGGYDQPQHF
TGTGCCAGCAGTGCGGGAGGAGGGTATGATCAGCCCCAGCATTTT
>-|TRBV7-9|13|-|TRBJ1-1
CASSLGQNTEAFF
TGTGCCAGCAGCTTAGGACAGAACACTGAAGCTTTCTTT
>-|TRBV5-4|16|TRBD2|TRBJ2-3
CASSLVGGGYTDTQYF
TGTGCCAGCAGCTTGGTGGGCGGGGGATACACAGATACGCAGTATTTT
>-|TRBV7-8|16|-|TRBJ2-2
CASSLLGLKTYGELFF
TGTGCCAGCAGCTTATTGGGCCTTAAAACGTACGGGGAGCTGTTTTTT
>-|TRBV19|14|TRBD1|TRBJ1-1
CASTRGGMNTEAFF
TGTGCCAGTACCCGAGGGGGCATGAACACTGAAGCTTTCTTT
>-|TRBV2|12|-|TRBJ1-2
CASSDGFRGYTF
TGTGCCAGCAGTGACGGGTTTCGTGGCTACACCTTC
>-|TRBV7-3|15|-|TRBJ2-3
CASSLTGASTDTQYF
TGTGCCAGCAGCTTAACGGGGGCTAGCACAGATACGCAGTATTTT
>few|TRBV5-8|16|TRBD1|TRBJ1-6
CASSLVPGGVESPLHF
TGTGCCAGCAGCTTGGTTCCAGGGGGAGTTGAATCACCCCTCCACTTT
>-|TRBV6-5|15|TRBD1|TRBJ2-1
CASRRDRGRPNEQFF
TGTGCCAGCAGACGAGACAGGGGGCGTCCCAATGAGCAGTTCTTC
>-|TRBV2|16|-|TRBJ1-6
CASSGVGSSYNSPLHF
TGTGCCAGCAGTGGGGTCGGGAGCTCCTATAATTCACCCCTCCACTTT
>once|TRBV3-1/TRBV3-2|15|TRBD2|TRBJ2-5
CASRFRLAYGETQYF
TGTGCCAGCAGGTTCAGACTAGCGTATGGGGAGACCCAGTACTTC
>once|TRBV11-2|17|TRBD1|TRBJ2-2
CASSHNGVQGYTGELFF
TGTGCCAGCAGCCATAACGGTGTACAGGGGTACACCGGGGAGCTGTTTTTT
>-|TRBV24-1|14|-|TRBJ1-2
CATSDYRDNHGYTF
TGTGCCACCAGTGATTACCGGGACAATCATGGCTACACCTTC
>-|TRBV10-2|14|-|TRBJ1-1
CASSEIHSGAEAFF
TGCGCCAGCAGTGAGATTCATTCAGGGGCTGAAGCTTTCTTT
>-|TRBV30|16|-|TRBJ1-6
CAWRELQGSYNSPLHF
TGTGCCTGGAGGGAACTTCAGGGTTCCTATAATTCACCCCTCCACTTT
>-|TRBV11-1|14|-|TRBJ1-2
CASTTGGVFDGYTF
TGTGCCAGCACCACCGGAGGGGTATTCGATGGCTACACCTTC
>-|TRBV5-1|16|-|TRBJ2-1
CASTDPAYLNYNEQFF
TGCGCCAGCACAGATCCAGCGTACCTAAATTACAATGAGCAGTTCTTC
>-|TRBV3-1/TRBV3-2|14|-|TRBJ1-1
CASSQVQANTEAFF
TGTGCCAGCAGCCAAGTACAGGCTAACACTGAAGCTTTCTTT
>-|TRBV28|16|TRBD2|TRBJ2-1
CASSLLAGASYNEQFF
TGTGCCAGCAGTTTGTTAGCGGGGGCCTCCTACAATGAGCAGTTCTTC
>-|TRBV18|13|-|TRBJ1-2
CASSPYGGQGYTF
TGTGCCAGCTCACCCTACGGGGGGCAGGGCTACACCTTC
>-|TRBV6-1|13|-|TRBJ1-6
CASSEGQNSPLHF
TGTGCCAGCAGTGAAGGACAGAATTCACCCCTCCACTTT
>-|TRBV7-9|13|-|TRBJ1-2
CASSSDTHYGYTF
TGTGCCAGCAGCTCCGACACCCACTATGGCTACACCTTC